Sequencing of this T cell receptor (beta chain) was carried out in a study of shared clonotypes between healthy human individuals. The overall study: CD8 memory received one plate per donor, CD8 naive two, CD4 memory three and CD4 naive three.

The germline V gene encodes CDR1 SGHNT and CDR2 YYREEE (reference sequence). Trimming cost V 4 bases and J 6 bases, with 8 bases left between them. The CDR3 contains 12 residues. Healthy HIV-negative adults without recent acute infections or vaccinations served as donors. A deep-level run was used for the assay. Sorted-subset replicate PCR reactions contained around 220 ng DNA, corresponding to approximately 30,000 T cell genomes. The repertoire was sequenced with immunoSEQ multiplex PCR; TCRdb's copy has only in-frame clones and lacks some. This sample has some 2 million clones; 85% to 95% occur once, and the top ten carry 0.13%.

The gene calls are TRBV5-4 and TRBJ2-1; the D call may be TRBD1 or TRBD2 (6 bases each). The sequence derives from a man aged 18 to 29 in good health. Input material: naive CD4+ T cells sorted from blood. Subset described: CD45RA+ positively selected. The CDR3 DNA reads as TGTGCCAGCAGCGGGGGGCGCAATGAGCAGTTCTTC. Translating it yields CASSGGRNEQFF.